These 4 T cell receptor beta chains were sequenced from one sample in a study of shared clonotypes between healthy human individuals. Only CD45RO-negative cells positively selected for CCR7 counted as naive CD8 cells, so terminally differentiated effector memory CD45RA+ cells were excluded. The method was immunoSEQ multiplex PCR; TCRdb's version includes in-frame clones alone and lacks a portion of them. The sample has roughly 2.1 million clones, roughly 91% seen once. The material sequenced was naive CD8+ T cells from PBMCs. These receptors all come from a man in his late teens or twenties in good health. Some clones in this sample may be carry-over from other donors' samples.

This clone was seen just once. The V call is TRBV28, the J call TRBJ2-4; D not certain. Germline assignment: CDR1 MDHEN and CDR2 SYDVKM. The length of the CDR3 is 14 residues. Trimming removed 2 bases at V and 4 bases at J, with 9 bases between. The CDR3 DNA reads TGTGCCAGCAGTTTACAACTATCGAAAAACATTCAGTACTTC. Translated: CASSLQLSKNIQYF.

The V and J genes are TRBV30 and TRBJ2-6, with no clear D. In germline, CDR1 is GTSNPN, CDR2 SVGIG (reference sequence). The CDR3 loop spans 13 amino acids. The V end lost 8 bases, the J end lost 4 bases, and 12 bases lay between the germline ends. The CDR3 protein is CAHRSLGANVLTF. The CDR3 region has the DNA TGTGCCCATAGGAGCTTGGGGGCCAACGTCCTGACTTTC.

V usage is TRBV5-4 and J usage is TRBJ1-1; possible D gene TRBD1, 5 bases. Germline lookup yields CDR1 SGHNT and CDR2 YYREEE (reference sequence). The CDR3 spans 14 residues. The V gene lost 0 bases and the J gene lost 5 bases, with 11 bases spanning the gap. The CDR3 region has the DNA TGTGCCAGCAGCTTGGCAGGGTCCGGAACTGAAGCTTTCTTT. Encoded protein: CASSLAGSGTEAFF.

The chain combines TRBV6-5 with TRBJ2-1; 8 nucleotides line up with TRBD2. The CDR3 contains 13 residues. The germline gives CDR1 MNHEY, CDR2 SVGAGI. J lost 5 bases, V lost 8 bases, and 5 bases had no gene match. The CDR3 nucleotides read TGTGCCAGCTCGGGAGGGACCCACAATGAGCAGTTCTTC. Translation gives CASSGGTHNEQFF.